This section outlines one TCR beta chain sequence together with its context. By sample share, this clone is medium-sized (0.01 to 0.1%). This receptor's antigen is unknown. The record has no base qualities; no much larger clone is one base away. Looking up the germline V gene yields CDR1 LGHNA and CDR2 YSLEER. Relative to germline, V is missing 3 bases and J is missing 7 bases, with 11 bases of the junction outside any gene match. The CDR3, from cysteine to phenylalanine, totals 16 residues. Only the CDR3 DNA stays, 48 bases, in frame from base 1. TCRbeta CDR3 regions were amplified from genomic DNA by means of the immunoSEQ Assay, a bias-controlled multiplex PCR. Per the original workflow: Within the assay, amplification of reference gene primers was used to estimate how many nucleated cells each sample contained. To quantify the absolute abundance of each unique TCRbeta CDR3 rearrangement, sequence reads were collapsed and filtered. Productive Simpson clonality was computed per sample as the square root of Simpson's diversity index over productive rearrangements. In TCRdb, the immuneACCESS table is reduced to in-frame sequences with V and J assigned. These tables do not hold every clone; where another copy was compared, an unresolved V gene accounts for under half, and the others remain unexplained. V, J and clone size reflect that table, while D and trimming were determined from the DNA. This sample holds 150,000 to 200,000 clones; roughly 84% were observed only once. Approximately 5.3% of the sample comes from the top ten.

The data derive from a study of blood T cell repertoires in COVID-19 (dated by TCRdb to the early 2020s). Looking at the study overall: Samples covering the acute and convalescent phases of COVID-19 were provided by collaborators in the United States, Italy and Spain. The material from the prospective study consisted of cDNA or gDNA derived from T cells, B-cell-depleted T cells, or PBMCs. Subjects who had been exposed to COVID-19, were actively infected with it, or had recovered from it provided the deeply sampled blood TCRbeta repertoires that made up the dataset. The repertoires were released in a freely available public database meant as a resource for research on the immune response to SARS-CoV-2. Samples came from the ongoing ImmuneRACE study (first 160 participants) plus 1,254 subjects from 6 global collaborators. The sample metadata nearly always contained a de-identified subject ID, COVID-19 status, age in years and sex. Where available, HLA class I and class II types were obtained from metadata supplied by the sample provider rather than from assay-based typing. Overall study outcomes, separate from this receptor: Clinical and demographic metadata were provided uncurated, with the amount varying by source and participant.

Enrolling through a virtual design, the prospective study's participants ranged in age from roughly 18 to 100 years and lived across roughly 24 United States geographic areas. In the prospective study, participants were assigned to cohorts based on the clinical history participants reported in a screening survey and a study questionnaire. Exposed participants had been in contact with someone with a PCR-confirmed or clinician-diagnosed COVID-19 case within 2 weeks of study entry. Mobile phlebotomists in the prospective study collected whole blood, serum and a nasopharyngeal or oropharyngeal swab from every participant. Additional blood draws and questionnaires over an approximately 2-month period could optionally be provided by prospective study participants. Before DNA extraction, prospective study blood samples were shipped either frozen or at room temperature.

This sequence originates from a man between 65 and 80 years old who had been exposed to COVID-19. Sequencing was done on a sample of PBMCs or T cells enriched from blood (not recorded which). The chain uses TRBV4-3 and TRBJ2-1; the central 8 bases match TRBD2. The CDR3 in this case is CASSHSAGTSRNEQFF. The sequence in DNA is TGCGCCAGCAGCCATTCGGCCGGGACTAGTAGGAATGAGCAGTTCTTC.